A single sample is the source of the 11 T cell receptor beta chains below, sequenced in a study of identical twins. Via MiXCR, TCRdb re-called the 5' RACE reads, giving one row per CDR3 protein. This table holds around 1.7 million distinct CDR3 sequences, 32% found once. The sequencing sample was made of cord blood. The receptors stem from a newborn girl in good health.

This clonotype appeared many times. The rearrangement joins TRBV2 to TRBJ2-5, with TRBD2 identical over 10 bases. CDR1 SNHLY and CDR2 FYNNEI come from the germline V gene. Trimming took 0 bases from V and 5 from J; bases not matched to a gene: 9. This CDR3 has 17 amino acids. CDR3 amino acids: CASSEAWLAGVRETQYF. CDR3 nucleotides: TGTGCCAGCAGTGAAGCATGGCTAGCGGGAGTTCGGGAGACCCAGTACTTC.

This clonotype appeared a few times. The rearrangement uses TRBV5-8 and TRBJ1-6; TRBD1 agrees at 9 bases. The CDR3 length is 13 residues. Trimming removed 7 bases from V and 9 bases from J; junction bases left unmatched: 5. Per germline, CDR1 SGHTS and CDR2 YDEGEE. The CDR3 DNA reads as TGTGCCAGCCGAAACAGGGGGCGTTCACCCCTCCACTTT. This codes for CASRNRGRSPLHF.

There are a few counts of this clonotype. The chain employs TRBV20-1 and TRBJ2-7; perhaps TRBD2 as D (5 bases). Trimming stripped 8 bases from V and 6 bases from J, with 11 bases between. There are 10 residues in the CDR3. The germline gives CDR1 DFQATT, CDR2 SNEGSKA (reference sequence). The CDR3 DNA follows: TGCAGTCCCGGGGAACCCGAGCAGTACTTC. This encodes CSPGEPEQYF.

This clonotype was seen more than once but under ten times. This chain links TRBV6-5 with TRBJ1-2, with D tentatively TRBD1 (6 bases). V was shortened by 2 bases and J by 2 bases, with 12 bases between the two germline ends. The CDR3 spans 15 residues. Germline CDR1 and CDR2: MNHEY and SVGAGI. The CDR3 bases are TGTGCCAGCAGTTACGCGGGGGGCCTAAACTATGGCTACACCTTC. It specifies CASSYAGGLNYGYTF.

V gene TRBV27 combines with J gene TRBJ2-7, with a weak D call TRBD1 (6 bases). The germline V gene encodes CDR1 MNHEY and CDR2 SMNVEV (reference sequence). Trimming removed 8 bases from V and 3 bases from J, with 11 bases in between. The CDR3 contains 12 residues. CDR3 sequence: CASGDRIYEQYF. The CDR3 coding sequence is TGTGCCAGCGGAGACAGGATCTACGAGCAGTACTTC.

Details on this clonotype: Compared with germline, one end of the junction differs, possibly owing to a read error. V gene TRBV13 combines with J gene TRBJ2-7; 8 bases are shared with TRBD2. The V gene's germline CDR1 is PRHDT and CDR2 FYEKMQ (reference sequence). The CDR3 contains 15 residues. The CDR3 DNA follows: TGTGCCAGCAGCTGCTTAGCGGGGTGTACCTACGAGCGGTACTTC. It yields the protein CASSCLAGCTYERYF. The complete variable domain, with remaining parts taken from reference TRBV13 and TRBJ2-7, reads AAGVIQSPRHLIKEKRETATLKCYPIPRHDTVYWYQQGPGQDPQFLISFYEKMQSDKGSIPDRFSAQQFSDYHSELNMSSLELGDSALYFCASSCLAGCTYERYFGPGTRLTVT.

CDR3 sequence reads: CASSLGAFGLMYQETQYF. The DNA of the CDR3 is TGCGCCAGCAGCTTGGGGGCTTTTGGACTGATGTACCAAGAGACCCAGTACTTC. V usage is TRBV5-1 and J usage is TRBJ2-5; possible D gene TRBD2, 5 bases. The germline V gene encodes CDR1 SGHRS and CDR2 YFSETQ. This CDR3 comprises 18 residues. V was trimmed by 0 bases and J by 0 bases, leaving 18 bases between them. The full variable domain, its missing parts supplied by reference TRBV5-1 and TRBJ2-5, is KAGVTQTPRYLIKTRGQQVTLSCSPISGHRSVSWYQQTPGQGLQFLFEYFSETQRNKGNFPGRFSGRQFSNSRSEMNVSTLELGDSALYLCASSLGAFGLMYQETQYFGPGTRLLVL.

Comments on this clonotype: Just one base apart from a much larger clone, this may be a read error. The rearrangement joins TRBV4-2 to TRBJ2-5; unclear D gene. The DNA end is a closer match to TRBJ2-7, so the J assignment may be wrong. Looked up from germline, CDR1 is LGHNA and CDR2 is YNFKEQ. CDR3 length: 14 amino acids. CDR3 region: CANSQDVFSYEQYF. CDR3 coding DNA: TGTGCCAACAGCCAAGATGTCTTCTCCTACGAGCAGTACTTC.

This clonotype appeared a few times. The rearrangement links TRBV6-1 to TRBJ2-2; perhaps TRBD1 as D (5 bases). Germline V gives CDR1 MNHNS, CDR2 SASEGT. The length of the CDR3 is 15 residues. Between the trimmed V and J ends, which lost 2 bases and 4 bases, there was a span of 11 bases. Written as DNA, the CDR3 is TGTGCCAGCAGTGAACGTAGGGGAACCACCGGGGAGCTGTTTTTT. Residues: CASSERRGTTGELFF.

This clonotype was observed at least ten times. This chain uses TRBV3-1 with TRBJ2-1; D possibly corresponds to TRBD2 (5 bases). CDR1 is LGHDT, CDR2 YNNKEL, per germline (reference sequence). The CDR3 consists of 14 residues. Between the trimmed V and J ends, which lost 4 bases and 9 bases, there was a span of 16 bases. The CDR3 sequence is CASSPGRVSSEQFF. For the CDR3, the DNA is TGTGCCAGCAGCCCCGGGCGGGTTAGCTCTGAGCAGTTCTTC.

This chain connects TRBV21-1 to TRBJ2-7; TRBD1 is the table's D call, not checked against the DNA. TRBV21-1 is a listed pseudogene. This CDR3 contains 14 residues. The CDR3 DNA reads as TGTGCCAGCAGCTCCCAGGACAGTCTGTACGAGCAGTACTTC. Amino acid sequence: CASSSQDSLYEQYF.